Below are 13 T cell receptor beta chains sequenced from a single sample in a study of shared clonotypes between healthy human individuals. Using immunoSEQ multiplex PCR, the repertoire was profiled, and TCRdb retains in-frame clones only, with some absent. The table includes about 1 million clones, roughly 75% detected once. Material: memory CD4+ T cells sorted from blood. Documented subset: CD45RA-negative fraction. These receptors were collected from a man aged 18 to 35 in good health.

For this clone: This same CDR3 is encoded by further DNA sequences in the sample. The chain has TRBV18 and TRBJ2-7; 7 positions agree with TRBD2. J was trimmed by 3 bases and V by 0 bases; bases with no gene match: 2. This CDR3 comprises 14 residues. The germline V gene has CDR1 KGHSH and CDR2 LQKENI. The CDR3 region is CASSPPGLNYEQYF. The CDR3 nucleotides read TGTGCCAGCTCACCACCGGGACTAAACTACGAGCAGTACTTC.

V and J are TRBV5-1 and TRBJ2-5; 8 nucleotides line up with TRBD1. V trimming: 4 bases; J trimming: 5 bases; junction bases outside the gene matches: 10. CDR3 length: 15 amino acids. Germline CDR1 SGHRS, CDR2 YFSETQ. The DNA of the CDR3 is TGCGCCAGCAGCCATATATCGGACAGGGCCGAGACCCAGTACTTC. Translating it yields CASSHISDRAETQYF.

DNA of the CDR3: TGTGCCAGCTCACCAGGCAGCGGGGGCTACGAGCAGTACTTC. Its protein product is CASSPGSGGYEQYF. This chain joins TRBV18 and TRBJ2-7; 8 bases are shared with TRBD2. Germline V gene data show CDR1 as KGHSH and CDR2 as LQKENI. V was pared by 2 bases and J by 3 bases, with 3 bases of the junction left unmatched. This CDR3 comprises 14 residues.

In the case of this clone: The identical CDR3 is also encoded by other nucleotide sequences in the sample. The chain couples TRBV6-5 to TRBJ2-3; D unresolved. Per germline, CDR1 MNHEY and CDR2 SVGAGI. V was shortened by 5 bases and J by 4 bases, with 4 bases between the two germline ends. The CDR3 spans 11 residues. CDR3 amino acids: CASSRSDTQYF. The DNA for the CDR3 is TGTGCCAGCAGTCGTTCAGATACGCAGTATTTT.

V is TRBV18 and J is TRBJ2-7; 8 nucleotides line up with TRBD2. The CDR3 extends over 15 amino acids. Germline V gene sequence: CDR1 KGHSH, CDR2 LQKENI. The junction had 10 bases not matched to a gene; V was cut back by 3 bases and J by 6 bases. The CDR3 bases are TGTGCCAGCTCACCTCGGAGCGGGGGCCCCTTCGAGCAGTACTTC. Translating gives CASSPRSGGPFEQYF. Filled out from reference TRBV18 and TRBJ2-7, the complete variable domain reads NAGVMQNPRHLVRRRGQEARLRCSPMKGHSHVYWYRQLPEEGLKFMVYLQKENIIDESGMPKERFSAEFPKEGPSILRIQQVVRGDSAAYFCASSPRSGGPFEQYFGPGTRLTVT.

The chain links TRBV10-1 to TRBJ2-5; 13 positions match TRBD2. Germline values: CDR1 WNHNN, CDR2 SYGVQD (reference sequence). The CDR3 consists of 16 residues. Trimming took 2 bases from V and 4 from J; bases not matched to a gene: 4. For the CDR3, the DNA is TGCGCCAGCAGTGAGGGACTAGCGGGGGAATCAGAGACCCAGTACTTC. It translates to CASSEGLAGESETQYF.

This clone has just a few counts. The chain combines TRBV7-2 with TRBJ1-3; 7 bases agree with TRBD1. Germline V gives CDR1 SGHTA, CDR2 FQGNSA. The V gene end was trimmed by 0 bases and the J gene end by 5 bases; junction bases not matched to a gene: 4. This CDR3 is built from 15 residues. The CDR3 sequence: CASSLARDSRNTIYF. In nucleotides, the CDR3 is TGTGCCAGCAGCTTAGCGAGGGACAGTCGAAACACCATATATTTT.

This rearrangement joins TRBV2 to TRBJ1-3; D is perhaps TRBD1 (6 bases). Germline CDR1 and CDR2: SNHLY and FYNNEI. This CDR3 region has 15 residues. V dropped 6 bases and J dropped 4 bases, with 16 bases sitting between them. Written as DNA, the CDR3 is TGTGCCAGCAGGGGGGAAGGGACACCGGGAAACACCATATATTTT. This encodes CASRGEGTPGNTIYF.

The CDR3 coding sequence is TGTGCCAGCAGTTACTGGACTAGCGGGAGGCACAATGAGCAGTTCTTC. Encoded protein: CASSYWTSGRHNEQFF. This chain links TRBV6-5 with TRBJ2-1; 14 bases map to TRBD2. CDR1 and CDR2 from the germline V gene are MNHEY and SVGAGI. The junction had 1 base not matched to a gene; V was cut back by 1 base and J by 5 bases. The CDR3 sequence is 16 residues long.

This clone appeared once. Other DNA sequences from this sample encode an identical CDR3 as well. V gene TRBV2 combines with J gene TRBJ2-4; the D gene is possibly TRBD1 (6 bases). Per germline, CDR1 SNHLY and CDR2 FYNNEI. The V and J ends lost 4 bases and 0 bases respectively, with 7 bases between them. This CDR3 is built from 14 residues. The CDR3 bases are TGTGCCAGCAGTGGAGGGGGAGCCAAAAACATTCAGTACTTC. Translating it yields CASSGGGAKNIQYF.

This clone came up once. The gene calls are TRBV5-6 and TRBJ1-2, with D uncertain. V lost 4 bases to trimming and J lost 8 bases, with 12 bases between them. Germline CDR1 is SGHDT and CDR2 is YYEEEE. This CDR3 region has 12 residues. Written as DNA, the CDR3 is TGTGCCAGCAGCCCGGGAGAGAGGGGCTACACCTTC. As protein: CASSPGERGYTF. Full variable domain (rest looked up from reference TRBV5-6 and TRBJ1-2): DAGVTQSPTHLIKTRGQQVTLRCSPKSGHDTVSWYQQALGQGPQFIFQYYEEEERQRGNFPDRFSGHQFPNYSSELNVNALLLGDSALYLCASSPGERGYTFGSGTRLTVV.

The sample holds many counts of this clone. V is TRBV11-2 and J is TRBJ1-6; 9 positions match TRBD1. Germline loops: CDR1 SGHAT, CDR2 FQNNGV. After removal of 1 base from V and 4 bases from J, the junction contained 8 bases not matched to a gene. The CDR3 sequence is 18 residues long. The CDR3 region has the DNA TGTGCCAGCAGCTTAGCGGAACAGGGGGCTGGATATAATTCACCCCTCCACTTT. Protein product: CASSLAEQGAGYNSPLHF.

V and J are TRBV5-4 and TRBJ1-5; D gene unclear. This CDR3 comprises 17 residues. The germline V gene encodes CDR1 SGHNT and CDR2 YYREEE (reference sequence). Trimming stripped 1 base from V and 6 bases from J, with 20 bases between. As DNA, the CDR3 is TGTGCCAGCAGCTTGAGTCCCGGACCAAGGGAGACTCAGCCCCAGCATTTT. This translates into CASSLSPGPRETQPQHF.